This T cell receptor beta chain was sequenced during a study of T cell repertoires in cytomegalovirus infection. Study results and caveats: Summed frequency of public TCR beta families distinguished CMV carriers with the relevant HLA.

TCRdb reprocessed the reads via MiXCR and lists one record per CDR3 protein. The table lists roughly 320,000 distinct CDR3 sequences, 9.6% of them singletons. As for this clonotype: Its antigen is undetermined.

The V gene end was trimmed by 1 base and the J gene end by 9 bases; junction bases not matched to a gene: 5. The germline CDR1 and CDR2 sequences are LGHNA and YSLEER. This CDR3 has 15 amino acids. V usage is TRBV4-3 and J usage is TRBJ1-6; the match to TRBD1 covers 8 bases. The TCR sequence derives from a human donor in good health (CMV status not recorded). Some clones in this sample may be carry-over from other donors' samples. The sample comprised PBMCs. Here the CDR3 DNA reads TGCGCCAGCAGCCAAGCAGGGGGCGAGGTTTCACCCCTCCACTTT. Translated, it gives CASSQAGGEVSPLHF.